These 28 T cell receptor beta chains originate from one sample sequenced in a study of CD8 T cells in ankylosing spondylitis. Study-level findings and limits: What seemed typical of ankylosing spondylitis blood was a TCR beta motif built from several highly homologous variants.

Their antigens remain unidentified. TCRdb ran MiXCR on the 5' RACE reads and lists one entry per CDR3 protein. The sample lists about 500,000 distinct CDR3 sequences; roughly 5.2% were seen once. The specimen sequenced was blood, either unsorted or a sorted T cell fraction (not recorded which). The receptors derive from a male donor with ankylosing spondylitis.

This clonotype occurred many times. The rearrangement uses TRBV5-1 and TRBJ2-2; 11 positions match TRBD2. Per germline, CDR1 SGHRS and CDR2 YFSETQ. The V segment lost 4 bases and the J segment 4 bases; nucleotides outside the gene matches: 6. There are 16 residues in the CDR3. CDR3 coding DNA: TGCGCCAGCAGCCCCGGGACTAGCGGACCCACCGGGGAGCTGTTTTTT. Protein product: CASSPGTSGPTGELFF. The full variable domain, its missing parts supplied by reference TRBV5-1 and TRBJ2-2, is KAGVTQTPRYLIKTRGQQVTLSCSPISGHRSVSWYQQTPGQGLQFLFEYFSETQRNKGNFPGRFSGRQFSNSRSEMNVSTLELGDSALYLCASSPGTSGPTGELFFGEGSRLTVL.

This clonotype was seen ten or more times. The CDR3 loop is CASSARPSVSYEQYF. CDR3 nucleotide sequence: TGTGCCAGCTCAGCGCGCCCTAGCGTTTCCTACGAGCAGTACTTC. The chain couples TRBV18 to TRBJ2-7, with TRBD2 as a possible D gene (6 bases). The CDR3 is 15 amino acids. The germline V gene encodes CDR1 KGHSH and CDR2 LQKENI. V dropped 5 bases and J dropped 1 base, with 15 bases sitting between them.

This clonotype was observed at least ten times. The CDR3 DNA is TGCGCCAGCAGCCAGGTCGGGATTAACTATGGCTACACCTTC. This sequence encodes CASSQVGINYGYTF. The chain carries TRBV4-1 and TRBJ1-2; D is undetermined. CDR1 is MGHRA and CDR2 is YSYEKL in the germline V gene. V lost 3 bases and J 1 base, leaving 9 bases between the germline ends. The CDR3 loop spans 14 amino acids.

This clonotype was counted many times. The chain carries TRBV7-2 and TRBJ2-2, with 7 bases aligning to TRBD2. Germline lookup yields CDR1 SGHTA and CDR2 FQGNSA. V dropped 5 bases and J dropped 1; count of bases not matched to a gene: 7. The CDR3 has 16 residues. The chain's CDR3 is CASSRRASGNTGELFF. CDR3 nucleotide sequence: TGTGCCAGCAGCCGAAGGGCTAGCGGGAACACCGGGGAGCTGTTTTTT. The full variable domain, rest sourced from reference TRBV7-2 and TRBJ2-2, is GAGVSQSPSNKVTEKGKDVELRCDPISGHTALYWYRQSLGQGLEFLIYFQGNSAPDKSGLPSDRFSAERTGGSVSTLTIQRTQQEDSAVYLCASSRRASGNTGELFFGEGSRLTVL.

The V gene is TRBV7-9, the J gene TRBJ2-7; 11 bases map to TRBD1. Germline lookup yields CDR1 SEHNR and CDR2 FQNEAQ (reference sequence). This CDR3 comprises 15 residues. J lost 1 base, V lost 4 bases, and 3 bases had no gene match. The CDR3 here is CASSYGQGASYEQYF. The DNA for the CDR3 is TGTGCCAGCAGCTACGGACAGGGGGCTTCCTACGAGCAGTACTTC.

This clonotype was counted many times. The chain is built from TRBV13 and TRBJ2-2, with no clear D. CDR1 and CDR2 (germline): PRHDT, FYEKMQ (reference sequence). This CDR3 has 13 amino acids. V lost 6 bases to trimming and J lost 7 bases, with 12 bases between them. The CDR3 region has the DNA TGTGCCAGCAGACCCAATTCGGGCGGGGAGCTGTTTTTT. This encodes CASRPNSGGELFF. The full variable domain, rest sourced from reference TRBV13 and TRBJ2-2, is AAGVIQSPRHLIKEKRETATLKCYPIPRHDTVYWYQQGPGQDPQFLISFYEKMQSDKGSIPDRFSAQQFSDYHSELNMSSLELGDSALYFCASRPNSGGELFFGEGSRLTVL.

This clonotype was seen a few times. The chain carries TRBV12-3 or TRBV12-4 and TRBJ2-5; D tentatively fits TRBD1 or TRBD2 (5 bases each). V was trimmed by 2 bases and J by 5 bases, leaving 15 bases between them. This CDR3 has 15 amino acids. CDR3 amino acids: CASSLLGTEVETQYF. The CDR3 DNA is TGTGCCAGCAGTTTACTCGGGACCGAGGTGGAGACCCAGTACTTC.

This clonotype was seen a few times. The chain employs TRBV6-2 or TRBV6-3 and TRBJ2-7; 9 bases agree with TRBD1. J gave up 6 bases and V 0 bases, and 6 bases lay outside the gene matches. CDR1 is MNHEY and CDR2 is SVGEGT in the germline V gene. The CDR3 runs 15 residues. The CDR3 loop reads CASSYSYRGQVEQYF. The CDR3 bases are TGTGCCAGCAGTTACTCGTACAGGGGGCAGGTCGAGCAGTACTTC.

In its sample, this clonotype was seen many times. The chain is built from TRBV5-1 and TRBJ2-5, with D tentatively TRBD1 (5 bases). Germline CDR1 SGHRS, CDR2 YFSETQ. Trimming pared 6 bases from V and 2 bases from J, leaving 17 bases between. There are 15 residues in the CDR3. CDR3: CASTRSETAQETQYF. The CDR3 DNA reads TGCGCCAGCACCCGGTCCGAGACAGCACAAGAGACCCAGTACTTC. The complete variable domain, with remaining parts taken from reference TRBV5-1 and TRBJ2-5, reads KAGVTQTPRYLIKTRGQQVTLSCSPISGHRSVSWYQQTPGQGLQFLFEYFSETQRNKGNFPGRFSGRQFSNSRSEMNVSTLELGDSALYLCASTRSETAQETQYFGPGTRLLVL.

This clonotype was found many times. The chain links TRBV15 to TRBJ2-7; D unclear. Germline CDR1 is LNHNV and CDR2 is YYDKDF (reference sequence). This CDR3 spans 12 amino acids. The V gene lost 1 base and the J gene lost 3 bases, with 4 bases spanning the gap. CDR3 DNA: TGTGCCACCAGCAGAGTGGGCTACGAGCAGTACTTC. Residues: CATSRVGYEQYF.

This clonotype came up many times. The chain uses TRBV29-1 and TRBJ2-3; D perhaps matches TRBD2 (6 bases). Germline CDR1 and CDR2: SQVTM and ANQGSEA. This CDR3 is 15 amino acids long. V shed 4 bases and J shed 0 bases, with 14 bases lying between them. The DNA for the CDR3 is TGCAGCGTTGCTAGGCTAGCGAGTAGCACAGATACGCAGTATTTT. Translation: CSVARLASSTDTQYF.

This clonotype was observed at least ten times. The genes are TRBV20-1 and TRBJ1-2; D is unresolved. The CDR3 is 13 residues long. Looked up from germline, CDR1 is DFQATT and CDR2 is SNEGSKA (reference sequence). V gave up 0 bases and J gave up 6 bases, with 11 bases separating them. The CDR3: CSARDRTSHGYTF. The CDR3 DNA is TGCAGTGCTAGAGATAGGACCTCTCATGGCTACACCTTC.

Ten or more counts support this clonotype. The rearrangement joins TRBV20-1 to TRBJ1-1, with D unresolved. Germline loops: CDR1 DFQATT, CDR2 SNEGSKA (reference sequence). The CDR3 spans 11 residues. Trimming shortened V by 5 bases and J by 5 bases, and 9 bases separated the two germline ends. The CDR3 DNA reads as TGCAGTGCTCCCGGATGGACTGAAGCTTTCTTT. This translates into CSAPGWTEAFF.

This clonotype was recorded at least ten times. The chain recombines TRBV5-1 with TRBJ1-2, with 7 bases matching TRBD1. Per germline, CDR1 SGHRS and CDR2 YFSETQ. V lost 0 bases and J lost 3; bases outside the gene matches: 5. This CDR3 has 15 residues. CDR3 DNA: TGCGCCAGCAGCTTGGACAGGGGCTCATACTATGGCTACACCTTC. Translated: CASSLDRGSYYGYTF.

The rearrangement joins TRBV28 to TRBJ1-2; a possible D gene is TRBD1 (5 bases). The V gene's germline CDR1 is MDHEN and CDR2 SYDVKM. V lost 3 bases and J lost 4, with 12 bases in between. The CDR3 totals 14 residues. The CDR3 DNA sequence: TGTGCCAGCAGTTTGAACAGGCTCGGCTATGGCTACACCTTC. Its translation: CASSLNRLGYGYTF.

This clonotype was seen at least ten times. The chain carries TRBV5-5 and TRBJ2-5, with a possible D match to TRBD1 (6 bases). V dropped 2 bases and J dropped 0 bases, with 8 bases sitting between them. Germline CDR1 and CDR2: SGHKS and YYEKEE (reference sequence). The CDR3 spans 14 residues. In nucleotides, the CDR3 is TGTGCCAGCAGCTTCCAGGGGTACCAAGAGACCCAGTACTTC. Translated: CASSFQGYQETQYF.

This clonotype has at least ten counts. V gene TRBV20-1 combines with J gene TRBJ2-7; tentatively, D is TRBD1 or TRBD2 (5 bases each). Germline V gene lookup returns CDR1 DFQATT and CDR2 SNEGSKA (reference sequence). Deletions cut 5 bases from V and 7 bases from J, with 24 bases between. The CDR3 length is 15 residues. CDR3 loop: CSAPVTGGPGREQYF. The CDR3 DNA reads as TGCAGTGCTCCCGTTACCGGCGGTCCGGGACGGGAGCAGTACTTC.

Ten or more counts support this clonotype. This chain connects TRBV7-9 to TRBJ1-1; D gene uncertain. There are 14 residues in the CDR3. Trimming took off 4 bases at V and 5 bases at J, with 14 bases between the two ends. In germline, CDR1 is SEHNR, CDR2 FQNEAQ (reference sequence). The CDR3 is CASSSDNRRTEAFF. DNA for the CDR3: TGTGCCAGCAGCTCAGACAACCGGCGGACTGAAGCTTTCTTT.

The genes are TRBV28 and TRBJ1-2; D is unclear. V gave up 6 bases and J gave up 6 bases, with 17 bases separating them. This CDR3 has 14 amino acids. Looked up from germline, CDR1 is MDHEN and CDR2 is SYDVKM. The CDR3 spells CASSRISDGNGYTF. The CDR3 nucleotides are TGTGCCAGCAGCCGAATATCGGACGGAAATGGCTACACCTTC.

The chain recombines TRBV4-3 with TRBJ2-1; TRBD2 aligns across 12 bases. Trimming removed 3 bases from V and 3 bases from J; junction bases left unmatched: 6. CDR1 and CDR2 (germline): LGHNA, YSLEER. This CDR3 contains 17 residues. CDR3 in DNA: TGCGCCAGCAGCCACCGGACTAGCGGGGCGAACTACAATGAGCAGTTCTTC. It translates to CASSHRTSGANYNEQFF.

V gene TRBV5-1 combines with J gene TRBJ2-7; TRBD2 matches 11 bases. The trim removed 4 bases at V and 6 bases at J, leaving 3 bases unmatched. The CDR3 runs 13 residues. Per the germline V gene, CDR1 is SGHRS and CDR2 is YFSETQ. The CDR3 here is CASSKLAGAEQYF. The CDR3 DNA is TGCGCCAGCAGCAAACTAGCGGGAGCCGAGCAGTACTTC. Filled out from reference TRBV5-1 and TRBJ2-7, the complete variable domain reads KAGVTQTPRYLIKTRGQQVTLSCSPISGHRSVSWYQQTPGQGLQFLFEYFSETQRNKGNFPGRFSGRQFSNSRSEMNVSTLELGDSALYLCASSKLAGAEQYFGPGTRLTVT.

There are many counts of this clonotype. The CDR3 nucleotides read TGCAGTGCTGGGAGTGGCTACACCTTC. Its translation: CSAGSGYTF. V and J are TRBV20-1 and TRBJ1-2; D is unresolved. V was cut by 5 bases and J by 7 bases, with 5 bases left in between. Germline values: CDR1 DFQATT, CDR2 SNEGSKA (reference sequence). The CDR3 has 9 amino acids.

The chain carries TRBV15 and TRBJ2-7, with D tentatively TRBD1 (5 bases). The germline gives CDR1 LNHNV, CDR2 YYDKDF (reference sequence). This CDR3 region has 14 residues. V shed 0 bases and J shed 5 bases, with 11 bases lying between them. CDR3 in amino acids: CATSRDLGRDEQYF. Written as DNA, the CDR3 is TGTGCCACCAGCAGAGATTTGGGGCGCGACGAGCAGTACTTC.

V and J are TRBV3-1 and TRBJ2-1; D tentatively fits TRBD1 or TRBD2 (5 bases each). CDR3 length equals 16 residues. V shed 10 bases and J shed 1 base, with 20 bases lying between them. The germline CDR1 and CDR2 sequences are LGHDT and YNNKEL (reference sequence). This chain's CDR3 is CATCKRGTWSYNEQFF. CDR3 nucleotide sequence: TGTGCCACCTGCAAACGGGGCACTTGGTCCTACAATGAGCAGTTCTTC.

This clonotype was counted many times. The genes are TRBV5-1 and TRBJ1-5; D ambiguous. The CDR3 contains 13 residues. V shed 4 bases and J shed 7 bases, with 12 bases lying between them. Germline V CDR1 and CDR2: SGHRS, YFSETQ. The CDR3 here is CASSGGVGQPQHF. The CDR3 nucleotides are TGCGCCAGCAGCGGCGGGGTTGGGCAGCCCCAGCATTTT. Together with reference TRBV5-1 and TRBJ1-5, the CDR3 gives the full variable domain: KAGVTQTPRYLIKTRGQQVTLSCSPISGHRSVSWYQQTPGQGLQFLFEYFSETQRNKGNFPGRFSGRQFSNSRSEMNVSTLELGDSALYLCASSGGVGQPQHFGDGTRLSIL.

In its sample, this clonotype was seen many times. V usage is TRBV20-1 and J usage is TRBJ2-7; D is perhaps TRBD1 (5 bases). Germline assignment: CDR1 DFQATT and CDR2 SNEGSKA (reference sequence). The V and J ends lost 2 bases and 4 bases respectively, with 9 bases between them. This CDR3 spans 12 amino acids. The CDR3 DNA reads TGCAGTGCTAGACTCAGGGAATACGAGCAGTACTTC. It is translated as CSARLREYEQYF.

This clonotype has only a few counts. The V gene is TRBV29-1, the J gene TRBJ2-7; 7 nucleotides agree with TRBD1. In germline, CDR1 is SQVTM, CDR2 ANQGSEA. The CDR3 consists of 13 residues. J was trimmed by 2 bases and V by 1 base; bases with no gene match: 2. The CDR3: CSVEVQGAYEQYF. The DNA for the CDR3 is TGCAGCGTTGAAGTTCAGGGGGCCTACGAGCAGTACTTC.

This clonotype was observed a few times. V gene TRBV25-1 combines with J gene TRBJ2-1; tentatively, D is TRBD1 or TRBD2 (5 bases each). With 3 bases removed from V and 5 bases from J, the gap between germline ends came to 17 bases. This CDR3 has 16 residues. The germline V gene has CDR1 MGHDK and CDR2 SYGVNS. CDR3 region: CASSEYLGTGHNEQFF. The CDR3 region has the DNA TGTGCCAGCAGTGAGTACCTCGGGACGGGGCACAATGAGCAGTTCTTC. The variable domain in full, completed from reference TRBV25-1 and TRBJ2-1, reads EADIYQTPRYLVIGTGKKITLECSQTMGHDKMYWYQQDPGMELHLIHYSYGVNSTEKGDLSSESTVSRIRTEHFPLTLESARPSHTSQYLCASSEYLGTGHNEQFFGPGTRLTVL.